Here is one T cell receptor beta chain with its context. The CDR3 is made up of 14 amino acids. The ends were cut back, 4 bases at V and 1 base at J, with 10 bases in the middle. This sample is part of a study of patients and donors after allogeneic stem cell transplantation. TCRdb re-called the RT-PCR reads with MiXCR, one entry per CDR3 protein. Of around 30,000 distinct CDR3 sequences in the sample, roughly 38% were seen once. This sequence joins TRBV12-3 or TRBV12-4 and TRBJ1-1; D is uncertain. The source is a human donor who was either an allogeneic HSCT recipient or a stem cell or donor lymphocyte infusion donor (not recorded which). It is not recorded whose cells these are; they may come from a transplant donor. Sequenced: blood, either unsorted or a sorted T cell fraction (not recorded which). CDR3 bases: TGTGCCAGCAGTTCCCCCCTAGGGAACACTGAAGCTTTCTTT. It is translated as CASSSPLGNTEAFF.